The present TCR beta chain was sequenced within a study of blood T cells in healthy people across ages. Germline CDR1 is SQVTM and CDR2 is ANQGSEA. The CDR3 length is 15 residues. With a J-beta primer mix and a sample-barcoded 5' primer, a second PCR ran 7 to 11 cycles. TCRdb reprocessed the 5' RACE reads with MiXCR, giving one entry per CDR3 protein. The sample contains 910,000 or so distinct CDR3 sequences, roughly 47% of which appear only once. This clonotype was counted a few times. Its antigen is undetermined. General study results and limits: Those diversity estimates obtained from one million T cells were thought to be underestimates.

The origin of this receptor is a woman between 55 and 75 years old in good health. The genes are TRBV29-1 and TRBJ2-1; TRBD1 matches 12 bases. With the DNA end fitting TRBJ2-7 better, the J assignment may be wrong. Specimen: blood. The CDR3 region is CSVGGTGGSYNEQYF. The CDR3 nucleotides read TGCAGCGTCGGTGGGACAGGGGGCTCCTACAATGAGCAGTACTTC.